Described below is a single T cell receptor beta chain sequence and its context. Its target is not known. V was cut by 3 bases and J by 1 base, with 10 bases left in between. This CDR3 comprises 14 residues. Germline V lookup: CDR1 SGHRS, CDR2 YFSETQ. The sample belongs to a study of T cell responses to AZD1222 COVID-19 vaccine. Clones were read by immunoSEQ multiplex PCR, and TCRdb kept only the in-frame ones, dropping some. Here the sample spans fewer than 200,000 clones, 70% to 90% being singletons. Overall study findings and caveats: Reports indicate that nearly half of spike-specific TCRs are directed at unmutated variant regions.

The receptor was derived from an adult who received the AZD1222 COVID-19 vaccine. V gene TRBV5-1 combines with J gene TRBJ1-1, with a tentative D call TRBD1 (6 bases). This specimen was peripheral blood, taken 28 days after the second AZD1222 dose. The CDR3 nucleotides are TGCGCCAGCAGCTGGGGGGCACAGAACACTGAAGCTTTCTTT. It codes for CASSWGAQNTEAFF.